The 26 T cell receptor beta chains given below trace back to one sample, sequenced in a study of T-cell memory formation after mild COVID-19 (dated by TCRdb to the early 2020s). To prepare the library, 5' RACE was applied. TCRdb shows the sequencer as Illumina NovaSeq 6000. The public reads were quality trimmed at Q25 with fastp and then assembled into clones with MiXCR by TCRdb, keeping productive beta chains. Entries that share a CDR3 protein sequence are merged under the most common genes and DNA. Here the sample has a few hundred thousand distinct CDR3 sequences; approximately 15% occur a single time. In total, the top ten clones hold 20% to 25% of the sample. The sample taken for sequencing was PBMCs or a T cell subset sorted from them (not recorded which). The source of these receptors is a man between 18 and 29 years old who had mild COVID-19 (a few samples of this study predate the infection). The sample titles of this study are shuffled in the database, so cell type and time point are left out; the donor was told from shared clones.

The rearrangement links TRBV12-3 or TRBV12-4 to TRBJ2-7; D remains ambiguous. Trimming removed 4 bases at V and 7 bases at J, with 17 bases between. This CDR3 has 14 amino acids. DNA for the CDR3: TGTGCCAGCAGTTCGGCTCGCCGCACTACAGAGCAGTACTTC. It yields the protein CASSSARRTTEQYF.

The chain recombines TRBV5-1 with TRBJ1-1; 7 bases agree with TRBD1. Germline-derived CDR1 and CDR2 are SGHRS and YFSETQ. This CDR3 spans 15 amino acids. V was clipped by 4 bases and J by 2 bases; unmatched bases: 8. DNA for the CDR3: TGCGCCAGCAGCACGGAGGGGGCGTTTAACACTGAAGCTTTCTTT. Translated, it gives CASSTEGAFNTEAFF.

J is TRBJ1-5 and V is TRBV7-2; 10 bases agree with TRBD1. The CDR3 is 16 amino acids. CDR1 is SGHTA and CDR2 is FQGNSA in the germline V gene. With 4 bases clipped from V and 6 bases from J, the junction kept 9 bases outside the gene matches. In DNA, the CDR3 is TGTGCCAGCAGCTCCGACAGGGGGCGTTTATTTCAGCCCCAGCATTTT. Its protein is CASSSDRGRLFQPQHF.

A single count supports this clonotype. V gene TRBV20-1 combines with J gene TRBJ1-6; D possibly corresponds to TRBD1 (5 bases). Germline V CDR1 and CDR2: DFQATT, SNEGSKA (reference sequence). CDR3 size: 13 residues. Between the trimmed V and J ends, which lost 5 bases and 13 bases, there was a span of 18 bases. CDR3: CSASPQGAGPLHF. The DNA for the CDR3 is TGCAGTGCTTCCCCTCAGGGAGCTGGCCCCCTCCACTTT.

This clonotype was observed a handful of times. The CDR3 loop reads CASSRDSTNTGELFF. The CDR3 nucleotides are TGTGCCAGCAGCCGGGACAGCACGAACACCGGGGAGCTGTTTTTT. The chain employs TRBV11-2 and TRBJ2-2, with 7 bases matching TRBD1. Germline-derived CDR1 and CDR2 are SGHAT and FQNNGV. Trimming took 5 bases from V and 0 from J; bases not matched to a gene: 3. CDR3 length: 15 residues.

The V call is TRBV28, the J call TRBJ2-3, with D perhaps matching TRBD1 or TRBD2 (5 bases each). The CDR3 spans 15 residues. The V end was cut by 6 bases, the J end by 6 bases, with 19 bases between. The V gene's germline CDR1 is MDHEN and CDR2 SYDVKM. This chain's CDR3 is CASSVPGTSRDTQYF. CDR3 nucleotide sequence: TGTGCCAGCAGCGTCCCAGGGACGTCGCGTGATACGCAGTATTTT.

This clonotype was counted only a few times. The chain couples TRBV29-1 to TRBJ1-2; 10 bases fit TRBD1. Germline V CDR1 and CDR2: SQVTM, ANQGSEA. After removal of 3 bases from V and 7 bases from J, the junction contained 2 bases not matched to a gene. The CDR3 has 12 residues. The CDR3 sequence is CSVETGGSGYTF. DNA of the CDR3: TGCAGCGTTGAGACAGGGGGCAGTGGCTACACCTTC.

This rearrangement joins TRBV27 to TRBJ1-6; D perhaps matches TRBD1 (6 bases). The CDR3 loop spans 16 amino acids. The germline gives CDR1 MNHEY, CDR2 SMNVEV (reference sequence). The V end lost 8 bases, the J end lost 8 bases, and 22 bases lay between the germline ends. Written as DNA, the CDR3 is TGTGCCAGCGGCCTGGGCGGGGGCTGGGGGGATTCACCCCTCCACTTT. Its translation: CASGLGGGWGDSPLHF.

The chain has TRBV2 and TRBJ2-5; D perhaps matches TRBD1 (6 bases). The CDR3 has 13 amino acids. V lost 6 bases to trimming and J lost 2 bases, with 10 bases between them. Germline V lookup: CDR1 SNHLY, CDR2 FYNNEI. The CDR3 sequence is CASRRGWQETQYF. As DNA, the CDR3 is TGTGCCAGCAGAAGGGGGTGGCAAGAGACCCAGTACTTC.

This clonotype appeared many times. This chain connects TRBV5-1 to TRBJ2-2; weak D call: TRBD1 (5 bases). There are 14 residues in the CDR3. Germline V CDR1 and CDR2: SGHRS, YFSETQ. Trimming shortened V by 4 bases and J by 4 bases, and 11 bases separated the two germline ends. As DNA, the CDR3 is TGCGCCAGCAGCCGTCGACAGACCACCGGGGAGCTGTTTTTT. Residues: CASSRRQTTGELFF.

The V gene is TRBV6-2 or TRBV6-3, the J gene TRBJ1-1, with D possibly TRBD1 on 6 matching bases. The CDR3 runs 12 residues. CDR1 and CDR2 (germline): MNHEY, SVGEGT. Deletions cut 10 bases from V and 0 bases from J, with 9 bases between. CDR3 loop: CATRGMNTEAFF. The DNA of the CDR3 is TGTGCCACGAGGGGGATGAACACTGAAGCTTTCTTT.

The chain employs TRBV7-2 and TRBJ1-2, with a possible D match to TRBD1 (6 bases). Germline V gene lookup returns CDR1 SGHTA and CDR2 FQGNSA. The CDR3 runs to 16 residues. Trimming shortened V by 3 bases and J by 7 bases, and 21 bases separated the two germline ends. The CDR3 nucleotides read TGTGCCAGCAGCTTGTCCGGGACACAGGAAAGAAGTGGCTACACCTTC. Translated: CASSLSGTQERSGYTF.

This clonotype was seen ten or more times. The chain is built from TRBV7-2 and TRBJ2-1, with 8 bases that match TRBD2. Trimming removed 4 bases from V and 10 bases from J; junction bases left unmatched: 9. The CDR3 extends over 14 amino acids. CDR1 is SGHTA and CDR2 is FQGNSA in the germline V gene. This CDR3 reads CASSSPLAGFEQFF. As DNA, the CDR3 is TGTGCCAGCAGCTCACCCTTAGCGGGGTTCGAGCAGTTCTTC.

There are a few counts of this clonotype. The V call is TRBV28, the J call TRBJ1-4; 8 bases fit TRBD1. The V segment lost 2 bases and the J segment 6 bases; nucleotides outside the gene matches: 2. CDR3 length equals 14 residues. CDR1 and CDR2 (germline): MDHEN, SYDVKM. The CDR3 loop reads CASSLQGAYEKLFF. In DNA form, the CDR3 reads TGTGCCAGCAGTTTACAGGGGGCCTATGAAAAACTGTTTTTT. The full variable domain, rest sourced from reference TRBV28 and TRBJ1-4, is DVKVTQSSRYLVKRTGEKVFLECVQDMDHENMFWYRQDPGLGLRLIYFSYDVKMKEKGDIPEGYSVSREKKERFSLILESASTNQTSMYLCASSLQGAYEKLFFGSGTQLSVL.

This clonotype was counted many times. J is TRBJ1-1 and V is TRBV5-1; 7 bases are shared with TRBD1. Germline assignment: CDR1 SGHRS and CDR2 YFSETQ. Trimming cost V 7 bases and J 2 bases; bases outside gene matches: 8. The CDR3 spans 14 residues. This CDR3 reads CASSSGGGNTEAFF. CDR3 sequence (DNA): TGCGCCAGCTCATCGGGAGGGGGCAACACTGAAGCTTTCTTT. The whole variable domain, filled in from reference TRBV5-1 and TRBJ1-1, reads KAGVTQTPRYLIKTRGQQVTLSCSPISGHRSVSWYQQTPGQGLQFLFEYFSETQRNKGNFPGRFSGRQFSNSRSEMNVSTLELGDSALYLCASSSGGGNTEAFFGQGTRLTVV.

The V and J genes are TRBV6-5 and TRBJ1-5, with D tentatively TRBD1 (5 bases). Trimming removed 6 bases from V and 11 bases from J, with 17 bases in between. The CDR3 is made up of 13 amino acids. Per the germline V gene, CDR1 is MNHEY and CDR2 is SVGAGI. CDR3 nucleotide sequence: TGTGCCAGCAGGGCCCGGGGGGGTACGACCCAGCATTTT. Amino acids: CASRARGGTTQHF.

The V and J genes are TRBV5-1 and TRBJ1-2; the D is unclear. Germline V gene sequence: CDR1 SGHRS, CDR2 YFSETQ. Trimming shortened V by 0 bases and J by 8 bases, and 14 bases separated the two germline ends. This CDR3 is 14 amino acids long. CDR3: CASSLAATKSGYTF. DNA for the CDR3: TGCGCCAGCAGCTTGGCCGCTACTAAGAGCGGCTACACCTTC.

Many counts were recorded for this clonotype. V gene TRBV9 combines with J gene TRBJ2-3; D unclear. The CDR3 totals 13 residues. CDR1 is SGDLS and CDR2 is YYNGEE in the germline V gene. The germline V and J ends were trimmed by 0 bases and 0 bases, with 2 bases remaining between them. DNA for the CDR3: TGTGCCAGCAGCGTAGTAAGCACAGATACGCAGTATTTT. This sequence encodes CASSVVSTDTQYF.

The rearrangement links TRBV5-4 to TRBJ2-3; 13 nucleotides align to TRBD2. Looked up from germline, CDR1 is SGHNT and CDR2 is YYREEE (reference sequence). The CDR3 loop spans 16 amino acids. Trimming took 4 bases from V and 4 from J; bases not matched to a gene: 6. This CDR3 is CASSIRLAGGSDTQYF. CDR3 coding DNA: TGTGCCAGCAGCATCCGACTAGCGGGGGGATCAGATACGCAGTATTTT.

This clonotype came up a few times. The V and J genes are TRBV12-3 or TRBV12-4 and TRBJ1-1; D possibly corresponds to TRBD1 (5 bases). V shed 5 bases and J shed 3 bases, with 13 bases lying between them. The CDR3 runs 14 residues. The chain's CDR3 is CASSQDRSYTEAFF. DNA of the CDR3: TGTGCCAGCAGTCAAGACAGATCCTACACTGAAGCTTTCTTT.

The V gene is TRBV20-1, the J gene TRBJ2-3; no firm D call. The germline V gene has CDR1 DFQATT and CDR2 SNEGSKA (reference sequence). This CDR3 has 15 residues. V lost 3 bases, J lost 1 base, and 14 bases lay in between. CDR3 in amino acids: CSASGWVWGTDTQYF. CDR3 in DNA: TGCAGTGCTAGTGGTTGGGTCTGGGGCACAGATACGCAGTATTTT.

This clonotype showed up many times. The chain couples TRBV4-2 to TRBJ2-3; tentatively, D is TRBD2 (5 bases). CDR1 is LGHNA, CDR2 YNFKEQ, per germline. The CDR3 contains 14 residues. With 4 bases removed from V and 6 bases from J, the gap between germline ends came to 14 bases. Here the CDR3 reads CASSPRPGFDTQYF. DNA for the CDR3: TGTGCCAGCAGCCCCCGGCCGGGGTTCGATACGCAGTATTTT.

This clonotype was observed a handful of times. A much larger clonotype is one base distant, so this may be a read error. This chain connects TRBV7-2 to TRBJ2-5; no reliable D call. The germline gives CDR1 SGHTA, CDR2 FQGNSA. This CDR3 has 12 amino acids. CDR3 loop: CASSLAQGTQYF. The CDR3 coding sequence is TGTGCCAGCAGCTTAGCCCAAGGGACCCAGTACTTC.

The table lists this clonotype with a few counts. The chain couples TRBV9 to TRBJ2-5; 10 bases align to TRBD1. The CDR3 covers 16 residues. Germline V gene sequence: CDR1 SGDLS, CDR2 YYNGEE. Losses at the gene ends were 4 bases for V and 4 bases for J; bases not matched to a gene: 10. The CDR3 DNA is TGTGCCAGCAGCTTAAGAGGACAGGGGGGATCAGAGACCCAGTACTTC. Translating it yields CASSLRGQGGSETQYF.

The V call is TRBV7-9, the J call TRBJ1-2; unclear D gene. The CDR3 is 16 amino acids. CDR1 SEHNR and CDR2 FQNEAQ come from the germline V gene (reference sequence). Trimming left V 5 bases short and J 3 bases short, with 19 bases between. Here the CDR3 reads CASSPGPVLVDYGYTF. The CDR3, as DNA: TGTGCCAGCAGCCCTGGTCCGGTTTTGGTGGACTATGGCTACACCTTC. Full variable domain (outside the CDR3, taken from reference TRBV7-9 and TRBJ1-2): DTGVSQNPRHKITKRGQNVTFRCDPISEHNRLYWYRQTLGQGPEFLTYFQNEAQLEKSRLLSDRFSAERPKGSFSTLEIQRTEQGDSAMYLCASSPGPVLVDYGYTFGSGTRLTVV.

This clonotype was seen a handful of times. V and J are TRBV4-1 and TRBJ1-1; a possible D gene is TRBD1 (5 bases). The germline V and J ends were trimmed by 4 bases and 3 bases, with 12 bases remaining between them. The CDR3 runs to 14 residues. Germline CDR1 is MGHRA and CDR2 is YSYEKL. CDR3: CASSPGVRDTEAFF. CDR3 sequence (DNA): TGCGCCAGCAGCCCGGGGGTCAGGGACACTGAAGCTTTCTTT.